The clone carrying this TCR beta chain was counted many times. The sample is drawn from a study of T cells in Graves' hyperthyroidism and ophthalmopathy. RNA transcripts served as the template for amplifying TCR beta CDR3 regions. The primer set for the first-round RT-PCR of the TCR CDR3 was HTBI. One entry per CDR3 protein, called by TCRdb with MiXCR from the multiplex PCR reads. This sample has about 640,000 distinct CDR3 sequences, with less than 25% found just once. Source material for PBMCs was around 10 ml fresh peripheral blood. This CDR3 region has 14 residues. CDR1 MDHEN and CDR2 SYDVKM come from the germline V gene. Trimming removed 5 bases from V and 2 bases from J, with 13 bases in between.

The chain combines TRBV28 with TRBJ2-7; D possibly corresponds to TRBD1 (5 bases). This TCR was recovered from a man aged 30 to 39 with Graves' ophthalmopathy. The specimen was blood. The CDR3 region has the DNA TGTGCCAGCAGTCCCCAGGGATCCCCCTACGAGCAGTACTTC. This encodes CASSPQGSPYEQYF. Based on the CDR3 plus reference TRBV28 and TRBJ2-7, the full variable domain is DVKVTQSSRYLVKRTGEKVFLECVQDMDHENMFWYRQDPGLGLRLIYFSYDVKMKEKGDIPEGYSVSREKKERFSLILESASTNQTSMYLCASSPQGSPYEQYFGPGTRLTVT.